The text below deals with one T cell receptor beta chain. Genomic DNA, the template, was used for profiling of the TCR beta VDJ and CDR3. TCRdb re-called the reads through MiXCR, storing one row per CDR3 protein. Among a few hundred thousand distinct CDR3 sequences listed, around 32% were seen once. The data were obtained in a study of CD8+CD57+ T cells in acquired aplastic anemia. The patients chosen for sequencing had shown expansion of CD8+CD57+ cells (detected by flow cytometry). As a group, the patients uniformly had severe acquired aplastic anemia. The V end lost 10 bases, the J end lost 2 bases, and 11 bases lay between the germline ends. The CDR3 extends over 12 amino acids. Looked up from germline, CDR1 is SNHLY and CDR2 is FYNNEI.

The sequenced material came from sorted CD4+, CD8+, or CD8+CD57+ T cells (not recorded which) from PBMCs. The genes are TRBV2 and TRBJ1-2; maybe TRBD1 (6 bases). The sequence derives from a human donor with aplastic anemia. In nucleotides, the CDR3 is TGTGCCACTTCGGGACACAACTATGGCTACACCTTC. As protein: CATSGHNYGYTF.